The rows below give T cell receptor beta chains drawn from one sample of a study of T cell responses to AZD1222 COVID-19 vaccine. Using immunoSEQ multiplex PCR, the repertoire was profiled, and TCRdb retains in-frame clones only, with some absent. The repertoire has more than 150,000 clones, 88% of them found once; the top ten carry around 0.5%. Sequences were derived from peripheral blood, sampled on day 0 of AZD1222 vaccination. Receptor source: an adult in good health. The CDR3 runs from the conserved cysteine through the conserved F or W. The order of the fields is J gene, V gene, D gene, clone size, CDR3 DNA, CDR3 protein. A D gene is named only where the DNA matches it firmly. Expanded clones are given a class, and other clones once, few, many or no size at all.

TRBJ2-7,TRBV11-3,-,-,TGTGCCAGCAGCTTAGGAGAGGTCAGCGAGCAGTACTTC,CASSLGEVSEQYF
TRBJ1-1,TRBV19,-,once,TGTGCCAGTAGTATTGCAGCGAACACTGAAGCTTTCTTT,CASSIAANTEAFF
TRBJ1-5,TRBV28,-,-,TGTGCCAGCAGTTTAGGGCAGCCCCAGCATTTT,CASSLGQPQHF
TRBJ1-2,TRBV6-5,TRBD1,-,TGTGCCAGCAGTTATTACCTGGGACAGGGCGGCGGCTACACCTTC,CASSYYLGQGGGYTF
TRBJ2-4,TRBV7-6,TRBD2,-,TGTGCCAGCAGCTTAGCTTCGGGGGGGGAATTGAACATTCAGTACTTC,CASSLASGGELNIQYF
TRBJ1-5,TRBV28,TRBD1,-,TGTGCCAGCAGTTCGGGGACAGGGATCTTTCAGCCCCAGCATTTT,CASSSGTGIFQPQHF
TRBJ2-5,TRBV7-8,-,-,TGTGCCAGCAGCCCAGCGGGTTTCGAGACCCAGTACTTC,CASSPAGFETQYF
TRBJ2-3,TRBV6-5,TRBD2,-,TGTGCCAGCCGAGCGGGAGGAGGCACAGATACGCAGTATTTT,CASRAGGGTDTQYF
TRBJ1-2,TRBV6-1,-,-,TGTGCCAGCAGTGAAGGGTTCCAGGGTTACTATGGCTACACCTTC,CASSEGFQGYYGYTF
TRBJ1-2,TRBV30,-,-,TGTGCCTGGGTTCCAGACAGTTCCTGGGACTATGGCTACACCTTC,CAWVPDSSWDYGYTF
TRBJ2-5,TRBV6-5,-,-,TGTGCCAGCAGGGGGGTTGGTGAGACCCAGTACTTC,CASRGVGETQYF
TRBJ1-3,TRBV24-1,-,-,TGTGCCACCAGTGATCATCCCAGCTCTGGAAACACCATATATTTT,CATSDHPSSGNTIYF
TRBJ1-6,TRBV30,TRBD1,-,TGTGCCTGGAGTGTACGAACGGTGTGGGGACAGGGCGCGGAGGGCATAAATTCACCCCTCCACTTT,CAWSVRTVWGQGAEGINSPLHF
TRBJ1-4,TRBV4-3,TRBD1,-,TGCGCCAGCAGCCGCACAGGGGACTGGGGTGAAAAACTGTTTTTT,CASSRTGDWGEKLFF
TRBJ2-7,TRBV27,-,-,TGTGCCAGCAGTTCGAACGACTGGGCGCAGTACTTC,CASSSNDWAQYF
TRBJ2-7,TRBV18,-,-,TGTGCCAGCTCACCACGAGGCGAACCCTACGAGCAGTACTTC,CASSPRGEPYEQYF
TRBJ2-5,TRBV7-3,TRBD2,-,TGTGCCAGCAGCCTTCAGCGGGGACTCCCTGGGGAGACCCAGTACTTC,CASSLQRGLPGETQYF
TRBJ2-3,TRBV5-1,TRBD1,-,TGCGCCAGCAGCTTGGGTAGAATAGGGGGCGCATTTACAGATACGCAGTATTTT,CASSLGRIGGAFTDTQYF
TRBJ2-7,TRBV11-1,-,-,TGTGCCAGCAGCTTATCTTCTTACAGACACTCCTACGAGCAGTACTTC,CASSLSSYRHSYEQYF
TRBJ1-4,TRBV19,-,-,TGTGCCAGTAGATGGACGGTCAAGGAGGAAAAACTGTTTTTT,CASRWTVKEEKLFF
TRBJ1-2,TRBV19,-,-,TGTGCCAGTCGGCGGGTGGATATGGGTGGCTACACCTTC,CASRRVDMGGYTF
TRBJ1-2,TRBV28,-,-,TGTGCCAGCAGTTTGATAGGGGAGGGCTACACCTTC,CASSLIGEGYTF
TRBJ2-3,TRBV6-4,-,-,TGTGCCAGCAGGCCTCCATCGGGACTGAGCACAGATACGCAGTATTTT,CASRPPSGLSTDTQYF
TRBJ1-5,TRBV19,-,-,TGTGCCAGTAGTACAAGCCCCACAGGGACACTTAGCAATCAGCCCCAGCATTTT,CASSTSPTGTLSNQPQHF
TRBJ1-2,TRBV18,-,-,TGTGCCAGCTCACCAACGGGGGGTGATAACTATGGCTACACCTTC,CASSPTGGDNYGYTF
TRBJ1-5,TRBV18,-,-,TGTGCCAGCTCACCATTGGAGAATCAGCCCCAGCATTTT,CASSPLENQPQHF
TRBJ1-4,TRBV7-6,-,-,TGTGCCAGCAGCACAGACCATACAACTAATGAAAAACTGTTTTTT,CASSTDHTTNEKLFF
TRBJ1-2,TRBV27,TRBD1,once,TGTGCCAGCAGCCGGGACAGAAGATATGGCTACACCTTC,CASSRDRRYGYTF
TRBJ1-4,TRBV7-8,-,-,TGTGCCAGCAGCCCGAGGGACTTTGCAACTAATGAAAAACTGTTTTTT,CASSPRDFATNEKLFF
TRBJ2-1,TRBV28,TRBD2,-,TGTGCCAGCAGCCCCATTTTGGGCGGGGGGCCCCCTGGGCAGTTCTTC,CASSPILGGGPPGQFF
TRBJ2-5,TRBV3-1/TRBV3-2,-,-,TGTGCCAGCAGCCTCATTCGACTACCGCGGGAGACCCAGTACTTC,CASSLIRLPRETQYF
TRBJ2-7,TRBV7-9,-,few,TGTGCCAGCAGCTGGACAGAGAGATTCTACGAGCAGTACTTC,CASSWTERFYEQYF
TRBJ1-6,TRBV27,-,-,TGTGCCAGCAGGGAGACAGGAATTAATTCACCCCTCCACTTT,CASRETGINSPLHF
TRBJ1-2,TRBV19,TRBD1,-,TGTGCCAGTAGTCTGCGACAGGGGGCTGGATTGCTGGGCTACACCTTC,CASSLRQGAGLLGYTF
TRBJ2-2,TRBV29-1,-,once,TGCAGCGTTACTTCCGGGACATATGGTCCCGGGGAGCTGTTTTTT,CSVTSGTYGPGELFF
TRBJ1-1,TRBV10-3,-,-,TGTGCCATCAGTTGGGGCCCTCCGGGGGCCTCTGAAGCTTTCTTT,CAISWGPPGASEAFF
TRBJ2-3,TRBV19,-,-,TGTGCCAGTAGTATTGGAGGGGGACGGGCAGATACGCAGTATTTT,CASSIGGGRADTQYF
TRBJ1-2,TRBV6-5,-,-,TGTGCCAGCAGACTCGGAGGAAGTGACTATGGCTACACCTTC,CASRLGGSDYGYTF